The rows below give T cell receptor beta chains drawn from one sample of a study of blood T cell repertoires in COVID-19. Profiling relied on immunoSEQ multiplex PCR, and the TCRdb table lists in-frame clones only, not all of them. Seen here are about 190,000 clones, 65% to 80% observed once, and the top ten hold 13%. Sequenced input: peripheral blood. The origin of the receptors is a man aged 45-60 years who had recovered from COVID-19. Each CDR3 is given with its conserved first and last residue. A D gene is named only where the DNA matches it firmly. Clone sizes are given selectively: once, few, many, or a class where the clone is expanded.

v_call	d_call	clone_size	j_call	cdr3_length	cdr3_nt	cdr3_aa
TRBV7-9	.	.	TRBJ1-2	16	TGTGCCAGCAGCTTAGCGGGGGCAACCATAAACTATGGCTACACCTTC	CASSLAGATINYGYTF
TRBV21-1	.	.	TRBJ2-2	16	TGTGCCAGCACAGGTGTGATGACTAGCGGGAGGAGGGAGCTGTTTTTT	CASTGVMTSGRRELFF
TRBV4-3	.	.	TRBJ1-1	14	TGCGCCAGCAGCCTAACAGGGCGAGGGACTGAAGCTTTCTTT	CASSLTGRGTEAFF
TRBV9	TRBD2	.	TRBJ2-7	14	TGTGCCAGCAGCGTAGACCGGGAGGGCCGCGAGCAGTACTTC	CASSVDREGREQYF
TRBV18	.	.	TRBJ2-2	15	TGTGCCAGCTCACTTAGACAGGTGAACACCGGGGAGCTGTTTTTT	CASSLRQVNTGELFF
TRBV11-2	.	.	TRBJ1-1	13	TGTGCCAGCAGCTTAGGAGTGAACACTGAAGCTTTCTTT	CASSLGVNTEAFF
TRBV4-3	.	.	TRBJ1-1	19	TGCGCCAGCAGCCAAGATTCCGAGTTGGGGGCGCCGGGGAACACTGAAGCTTTCTTT	CASSQDSELGAPGNTEAFF
TRBV3-1/TRBV3-2	TRBD2	.	TRBJ2-5	14	TGTGCCAGCAGCCAAGGGACTAGCGGGAGGGCCGGGTACTTC	CASSQGTSGRAGYF
TRBV5-1	TRBD2	once	TRBJ2-3	15	TGCGCCAGCAGCCCCCAGGGACTAGCGGGGGATACGCAGTATTTT	CASSPQGLAGDTQYF
TRBV6-6	.	.	TRBJ1-3	16	TGTGCCAGCAGTTCTACGGGAGCCCTAGTGGGAAACACCATATATTTT	CASSSTGALVGNTIYF
TRBV4-2	.	.	TRBJ1-5	15	TGTGCCAGCAGCCGAGACAGCGGGAGCAATCAGCCCCAGCATTTT	CASSRDSGSNQPQHF
TRBV30	.	once	TRBJ2-3	13	TGTGCCTGGAGTCGGGGTCCAACAGATACGCAGTATTTT	CAWSRGPTDTQYF
TRBV28	.	.	TRBJ2-1	16	TGTGCCAGCAGTCAATGGGGGGAGAGCTCCTACAATGAGCAGTTCTTC	CASSQWGESSYNEQFF
TRBV6-6	TRBD1	once	TRBJ2-5	15	TGTGCCAGCAGTTACTCGAAGGGCAGGGGGGAGACCCAGTACTTC	CASSYSKGRGETQYF
TRBV30	.	.	TRBJ1-6	14	TGTGCCTGGAGTGCAGGAAGATATAATTCACCCCTCCACTTT	CAWSAGRYNSPLHF
TRBV10-2	TRBD1	.	TRBJ2-7	14	TGCGCCAGCAGATCCGGGACAGGGGGCTACGAGCAGTACTTC	CASRSGTGGYEQYF
TRBV10-3	.	.	TRBJ2-3	15	TGTGCCATCAGTGGGGGGCAGGGCGGTACTGATACGCAGTATTTT	CAISGGQGGTDTQYF
TRBV29-1	.	.	TRBJ1-2	12	TGCAGCGTTGTGAGGGGGAACTATGGCTACACCTTC	CSVVRGNYGYTF
TRBV5-5	.	few	TRBJ1-2	13	TGTGCCAGCAGCCTGGCCCTTAACTATGGCTACACCTTC	CASSLALNYGYTF
TRBV24-1	.	few	TRBJ2-3	13	TGTGCCACCAGTGATTTGCGGACAGATACGCAGTATTTT	CATSDLRTDTQYF